The 30 T cell receptor beta chains given below trace back to one sample, sequenced in a study of blood T cell repertoires in COVID-19. The protocol was immunoSEQ multiplex PCR, while the TCRdb copy is restricted to in-frame clones and leaves out a portion. The table records around 250,000 clones, roughly nine tenths of them present only once. Material for sequencing was peripheral blood. Receptors originate from an older woman who had recovered from COVID-19.

V is TRBV19 and J is TRBJ2-1; TRBD2 matches 10 bases. Germline V CDR1 and CDR2: LNHDA, SQIVND (reference sequence). Trimming took 11 bases from V and 6 from J; bases not matched to a gene: 10. The CDR3 is 14 residues long. The CDR3 region is CAVLAGGRSNEQFF. CDR3 nucleotide sequence: TGTGCCGTCTTAGCGGGGGGCAGGAGCAATGAGCAGTTCTTC.

This CDR3 reads CASSLAPGDQETQYF. DNA for the CDR3: TGTGCCAGCAGCTTAGCGCCAGGGGACCAAGAGACCCAGTACTTC. This chain connects TRBV7-2 to TRBJ2-5; a weak D match, TRBD1 (6 bases). V lost 0 bases and J 0 bases, leaving 8 bases between the germline ends. This CDR3 region has 15 residues. Germline assignment: CDR1 SGHTA and CDR2 FQGNSA.

The rearrangement uses TRBV10-2 and TRBJ1-6, with D maybe TRBD1 (5 bases). V was shortened by 6 bases and J by 8 bases, with 14 bases between the two germline ends. Germline-derived CDR1 and CDR2 are WSHSY and SAAADI. The CDR3 sequence is 14 residues long. As DNA, the CDR3 is TGCGCCAGCAGGACCACAAGGGGCCATTCACCCCTCCACTTT. This encodes CASRTTRGHSPLHF.

The rearrangement uses TRBV28 and TRBJ2-7; TRBD2 matches at 7 bases. The CDR3 is made up of 12 amino acids. From germline, CDR1 is MDHEN and CDR2 SYDVKM. The V and J ends lost 8 bases and 8 bases, in that order; junction bases with no gene match: 9. Written as DNA, the CDR3 is TGTGCCAGCCAGTGGGGGGGTTTTCAGCAGTACTTC. Protein sequence: CASQWGGFQQYF.

CDR3 in amino acids: CASSRGQGEVIYEQYF. The DNA for the CDR3 is TGCGCCAGCAGCCGAGGACAGGGGGAGGTTATCTACGAGCAGTACTTC. The chain joins TRBV4-1 to TRBJ2-7, with TRBD1 matching over 10 bases. The CDR3 length is 16 residues. CDR1 is MGHRA and CDR2 is YSYEKL in the germline V gene. Trimming at V came to 4 bases and at J to 3 bases, leaving 9 bases not matched to a gene.

In this sample, this clone turned up many times. This chain connects TRBV7-9 to TRBJ1-4; TRBD1 is a possible D gene (6 bases). V dropped 5 bases and J dropped 5 bases, with 21 bases sitting between them. Looked up from germline, CDR1 is SEHNR and CDR2 is FQNEAQ (reference sequence). This CDR3 has 17 residues. DNA for the CDR3: TGTGCCAGCAGCCCCGGGACCGGAGGGGGGGGAAATGAAAAACTGTTTTTT. Residues: CASSPGTGGGGNEKLFF.

Only one count was recorded for this clone. In DNA form, the CDR3 reads TGTGCCAGCCGCGGTGGAGGGGAGACCCAGTACTTC. Encoded protein: CASRGGGETQYF. The rearrangement uses TRBV7-2 and TRBJ2-5, with a weak D call TRBD2 (6 bases). Germline lookup yields CDR1 SGHTA and CDR2 FQGNSA. The CDR3 loop spans 12 amino acids. Trimming took 8 bases from V and 5 from J, leaving 12 bases between them.

This rearrangement joins TRBV5-1 to TRBJ1-2; tentatively, D is TRBD1 (5 bases). The CDR3 spans 15 residues. Trimming took 4 bases from V and 6 from J, leaving 19 bases between them. The germline CDR1 and CDR2 sequences are SGHRS and YFSETQ. CDR3 region: CASSPGSVRPDGYTF. The CDR3 bases are TGCGCCAGCAGCCCAGGGTCAGTCAGGCCCGATGGCTACACCTTC.

The V call is TRBV6-5, the J call TRBJ2-1; 9 bases match TRBD1. V trimming: 6 bases; J trimming: 8 bases; junction bases outside the gene matches: 5. The CDR3 spans 13 residues. CDR1 is MNHEY, CDR2 SVGAGI, per germline. The CDR3 region is CASRRDRVYEQFF. The DNA of the CDR3 is TGTGCCAGCAGGCGGGACAGGGTGTATGAGCAGTTCTTC.

This chain links TRBV6-5 with TRBJ2-5; possible D gene TRBD1, 6 bases. Germline V CDR1 and CDR2: MNHEY, SVGAGI. The CDR3 contains 13 residues. The ends were cut back, 4 bases at V and 4 bases at J, with 10 bases in the middle. The DNA of the CDR3 is TGTGCCAGCAGTTGGGGCAGGGGAGAGACCCAGTACTTC. Protein sequence: CASSWGRGETQYF.

This clone has only a few counts. The rearrangement uses TRBV6-2 or TRBV6-3 and TRBJ1-1, with unresolved D. V lost 2 bases, J lost 9 bases, and 13 bases lay in between. Germline lookup yields CDR1 MNHEY and CDR2 SVGEGT. The CDR3 length is 13 residues. The CDR3 DNA follows: TGTGCCAGCAGTTACACTTCCGATAGAAAAGCTTTCTTT. Translation: CASSYTSDRKAFF.

The chain uses TRBV2 and TRBJ2-2; 7 bases fit TRBD2. CDR3 size: 14 residues. V gave up 11 bases and J gave up 0 bases; unmatched junction bases: 6. The germline gives CDR1 SNHLY, CDR2 FYNNEI. CDR3 in amino acids: CAGGGVANTGELFF. The CDR3, as DNA: TGTGCCGGCGGGGGTGTAGCGAACACCGGGGAGCTGTTTTTT.

The chain combines TRBV12-3 or TRBV12-4 with TRBJ1-6; D gene unclear. This CDR3 has 13 residues. Trimming took off 1 base at V and 11 bases at J, with 9 bases between the two ends. The CDR3 is CASSLESRTPLHF. The CDR3 nucleotides read TGTGCCAGCAGTTTAGAATCCAGGACACCCCTCCACTTT.

This clone was found once. V usage is TRBV28 and J usage is TRBJ1-3; 8 bases are a match to TRBD1. This CDR3 spans 15 amino acids. Germline assignment: CDR1 MDHEN and CDR2 SYDVKM. V gave up 7 bases and J gave up 2 bases; unmatched junction bases: 7. CDR3 amino acids: CASNLRTGTGNTIYF. The CDR3, as DNA: TGTGCCAGCAACTTAAGGACAGGGACTGGAAACACCATATATTTT.

The rearrangement joins TRBV3-1 (or the pseudogene TRBV3-2) to TRBJ1-4; D unresolved. V lost 0 bases to trimming and J lost 8 bases, with 10 bases between them. In germline, CDR1 is LGHDT, CDR2 YNNKEL (reference sequence). The CDR3 loop spans 14 amino acids. The CDR3 coding sequence is TGTGCCAGCAGCCAAGATTCGACATCAGAAAAACTGTTTTTT. It yields the protein CASSQDSTSEKLFF.

The V call is TRBV12-2, the J call TRBJ2-1; the listed D gene, TRBD2, was not tested against the DNA. TRBV12-2 corresponds to a pseudogene. The CDR3 has 16 residues. This CDR3 is CASRPYWHYSYNEQFF. CDR3 coding DNA: TGTGCAAGTCGCCCGTATTGGCACTACTCCTACAATGAGCAGTTCTTC.

The chain has TRBV5-1 and TRBJ2-7; TRBD1 agrees at 8 bases. The CDR3 runs 14 residues. Unmatched junction bases numbered 7, after V lost 4 bases and J lost 4 bases. CDR1 SGHRS and CDR2 YFSETQ come from the germline V gene. CDR3 coding DNA: TGCGCCAGCAGCACGACAGGGGTGGTATACGAGCAGTACTTC. Amino acid sequence: CASSTTGVVYEQYF.

This clone was seen more than once but under ten times. The chain couples TRBV25-1 to TRBJ1-5, with D uncertain. Germline values: CDR1 MGHDK, CDR2 SYGVNS. This CDR3 has 15 residues. Trimming took 4 bases from V and 3 from J, leaving 13 bases between them. The CDR3 sequence is CASSGSSEFNQPQHF. As DNA, the CDR3 is TGTGCCAGCAGTGGAAGTTCTGAGTTCAATCAGCCCCAGCATTTT.

This clone was observed a single time. The rearrangement links TRBV5-6 to TRBJ2-2; D possibly corresponds to TRBD2 (5 bases). The CDR3 sequence is 17 residues long. Trimming shortened V by 0 bases and J by 1 base, and 13 bases separated the two germline ends. CDR1 and CDR2 (germline): SGHDT, YYEEEE. The CDR3, as DNA: TGTGCCAGCAGCTTGGGACCTAACGGAGGGAACACCGGGGAGCTGTTTTTT. Residues: CASSLGPNGGNTGELFF.

This chain links TRBV19 with TRBJ2-3; D unresolved. The germline CDR1 and CDR2 sequences are LNHDA and SQIVND (reference sequence). The CDR3 has 13 amino acids. Trimming took 9 bases from V and 0 from J, leaving 10 bases between them. The CDR3 protein is CASRHTSTDTQYF. The CDR3 coding sequence is TGTGCCAGCAGACATACCAGCACAGATACGCAGTATTTT. Looking up the rest from reference TRBV19 and TRBJ2-3 gives the full variable domain: DGGITQSPKYLFRKEGQNVTLSCEQNLNHDAMYWYRQDPGQGLRLIYYSQIVNDFQKGDIAEGYSVSREKKESFPLTVTSAQKNPTAFYLCASRHTSTDTQYFGPGTRLTVL.

J is TRBJ1-3 and V is TRBV28, with no clear D. CDR3 size: 14 residues. V gave up 3 bases and J gave up 0 bases, with 6 bases separating them. Germline V lookup: CDR1 MDHEN, CDR2 SYDVKM. The CDR3 bases are TGTGCCAGCAGTTTCCTGAGCTCTGGAAACACCATATATTTT. As protein: CASSFLSSGNTIYF.

The J gene is TRBJ2-2, the V gene TRBV6-2 or TRBV6-3; D might be TRBD2 (5 bases). The CDR3 is 17 residues long. The V end lost 1 base, the J end lost 0 bases, and 12 bases lay between the germline ends. Germline assignment: CDR1 MNHEY and CDR2 SVGEGT. The chain's CDR3 is CASSYLRVWPNTGELFF. In nucleotides, the CDR3 is TGTGCCAGCAGTTACTTGCGGGTCTGGCCGAACACCGGGGAGCTGTTTTTT.

The chain employs TRBV29-1 and TRBJ1-3; D is ambiguous. The CDR3 is made up of 12 amino acids. V lost 1 base to trimming and J lost 3 bases, with 4 bases between them. The germline V gene has CDR1 SQVTM and CDR2 ANQGSEA. The DNA of the CDR3 is TGCAGCGTTGAAGTTATTGGAAACACCATATATTTT. Protein product: CSVEVIGNTIYF.

This clone showed up just a few times. The chain's CDR3 is CASSLLAGGAYEQYF. As DNA, the CDR3 is TGTGCCAGCAGCTTGCTAGCGGGGGGAGCCTACGAGCAGTACTTC. This chain connects TRBV5-4 to TRBJ2-7, with 11 bases aligning to TRBD2. CDR1 is SGHNT, CDR2 YYREEE, per germline (reference sequence). With V trimmed by 1 base and J by 2 bases, 2 bases remained unmatched. The CDR3 spans 15 residues.

V and J are TRBV18 and TRBJ1-3, with a weak D call TRBD1 (6 bases). The germline CDR1 and CDR2 sequences are KGHSH and LQKENI. The CDR3 spans 16 residues. V lost 2 bases and J 2 bases, leaving 13 bases between the germline ends. CDR3 DNA sequence: TGTGCCAGCTCACCAGGGACCGAGGGGGCTGGAAACACCATATATTTT. Residues: CASSPGTEGAGNTIYF.

CDR3 nucleotides: TGTGCCAGCAGCCCCCCCCAGGGGGGATTGAGTGAAGCTTTCTTT. It is translated as CASSPPQGGLSEAFF. The chain uses TRBV5-5 and TRBJ1-1; TRBD1 matches at 7 bases. Germline CDR1 is SGHKS and CDR2 is YYEKEE (reference sequence). Losses at the gene ends were 4 bases for V and 7 bases for J; bases not matched to a gene: 13. The CDR3 runs to 15 residues.

The chain couples TRBV20-1 to TRBJ2-5, with unresolved D. Trimming took 1 base from V and 5 from J, leaving 2 bases between them. The CDR3 sequence is 10 residues long. The germline V gene has CDR1 DFQATT and CDR2 SNEGSKA (reference sequence). The CDR3 loop reads CSARAETQYF. The CDR3 nucleotides read TGCAGTGCTAGAGCGGAGACCCAGTACTTC.

The rearrangement links TRBV28 to TRBJ1-2, with TRBD1 identical over 7 bases. The CDR3 is 15 amino acids. Germline trimming cut 5 bases from V and 4 bases from J; bases unmatched to any gene: 10. Germline V CDR1 and CDR2: MDHEN, SYDVKM. The CDR3 DNA sequence: TGTGCCAGCAGTCCACCGGGACAGAGGACCTATGGCTACACCTTC. As protein: CASSPPGQRTYGYTF.

V gene TRBV3-1 (or the pseudogene TRBV3-2) combines with J gene TRBJ1-2; TRBD1 aligns across 9 bases. Per germline, CDR1 LGHDT and CDR2 YNNKEL (reference sequence). The trim removed 2 bases at V and 6 bases at J, leaving 7 bases unmatched. This CDR3 spans 15 amino acids. The CDR3 bases are TGTGCCAGCAGCCAATCGGACAGGGGAAGGGATGGCTACACCTTC. Encoded protein: CASSQSDRGRDGYTF.

This sequence joins TRBV5-4 and TRBJ2-1, with 7 bases fitting TRBD1. The CDR3 spans 14 residues. The J segment lost 4 bases and the V segment lost 0 bases, leaving 1 base of the junction unmatched. Per the germline V gene, CDR1 is SGHNT and CDR2 is YYREEE (reference sequence). Here the CDR3 reads CASSLEDRYNEQFF. For the CDR3, the DNA is TGTGCCAGCAGCTTGGAGGACAGGTACAATGAGCAGTTCTTC.